This T cell receptor (beta chain) comes out of a study of blood T cell repertoires in COVID-19. Study details: The study drew acute and convalescent COVID-19 samples from the United States, Italy and Spain. Sources were T cells, B-cell-depleted T cells, or PBMCs; the material itself was cDNA or gDNA.

This clone was observed once. The CDR3 loop spans 16 amino acids. V was clipped by 3 bases and J by 6 bases; unmatched bases: 4. Germline V gene lookup returns CDR1 KGHSH and CDR2 LQKENI. Per the original data handling: Estimated nucleated cell counts came from reference gene primer amplification. Clones were read by immunoSEQ multiplex PCR, and TCRdb kept only the in-frame ones, dropping some. The V and J calls and clone size were taken over from that table, and D and trimming were inferred from the DNA. The sample consists of roughly 250,000 clones, approximately 78% of them appearing once. The V call is TRBV18, the J call TRBJ2-1, with 14 bases fitting TRBD2. The sample comprised peripheral blood. This TCR derives from a woman aged 55-69 years with active or convalescent COVID-19. The CDR3 region is CASSPPGLAGVNEQFF. CDR3 nucleotides: TGTGCCAGCTCACCCCCGGGACTAGCGGGGGTCAATGAGCAGTTCTTC.